A single T cell receptor beta chain is shown here with its context. Profiled with immunoSEQ multiplex PCR; TCRdb holds only in-frame clones, not every one. The repertoire holds approximately 660,000 clones, roughly 88% seen once, with around 0.0099% in the top ten. This sample is part of a study of shared T cell receptors in the human thymus. Germline V CDR1 and CDR2: KGHSH, LQKENI. V was trimmed by 2 bases and J by 4 bases, leaving 9 bases between them. CDR3 size: 14 residues. The data were also submitted as part of a second study, on human thymus T cells.

What was sequenced was thymocytes. The sequence was collected from a boy younger than two with a congenital heart defect. This chain joins TRBV18 and TRBJ1-5, with D hard to call. The CDR3 DNA sequence: TGTGCCAGCTCACCAGAGGCTTTAAATCAGCCCCAGCATTTT. It translates to CASSPEALNQPQHF. The entire variable domain, with the rest obtained from reference TRBV18 and TRBJ1-5, is as follows: NAGVMQNPRHLVRRRGQEARLRCSPMKGHSHVYWYRQLPEEGLKFMVYLQKENIIDESGMPKERFSAEFPKEGPSILRIQQVVRGDSAAYFCASSPEALNQPQHFGDGTRLSIL.